Sequencing of this T cell receptor (beta chain) was carried out in a study of cytomegalovirus exposure and HLA in healthy donors. The V segment lost 6 bases and the J segment 5 bases; nucleotides outside the gene matches: 20. The CDR3 is made up of 18 amino acids. Per germline, CDR1 LNHDA and CDR2 SQIVND (reference sequence). PCR employed 60 Vbeta and 13 Jbeta primers. The repertoire was sequenced with immunoSEQ multiplex PCR; TCRdb's copy has only in-frame clones and lacks some. The sample records 100,000 or so clones, nearly 80% being singletons. The specimen sequenced was PBMCs. The receptor was isolated from a woman aged 40 to 50 in good health and CMV-seropositive. The chain has TRBV19 and TRBJ2-7, with TRBD2 matching 9 bases. The CDR3 coding sequence is TGTGCCAGTAGCAAGGACGGAGTGGGGCTAGCGGGGCTAAACGAGCAGTACTTC. It specifies CASSKDGVGLAGLNEQYF. The full variable domain, completed using reference TRBV19 and TRBJ2-7, is DGGITQSPKYLFRKEGQNVTLSCEQNLNHDAMYWYRQDPGQGLRLIYYSQIVNDFQKGDIAEGYSVSREKKESFPLTVTSAQKNPTAFYLCASSKDGVGLAGLNEQYFGPGTRLTVT.